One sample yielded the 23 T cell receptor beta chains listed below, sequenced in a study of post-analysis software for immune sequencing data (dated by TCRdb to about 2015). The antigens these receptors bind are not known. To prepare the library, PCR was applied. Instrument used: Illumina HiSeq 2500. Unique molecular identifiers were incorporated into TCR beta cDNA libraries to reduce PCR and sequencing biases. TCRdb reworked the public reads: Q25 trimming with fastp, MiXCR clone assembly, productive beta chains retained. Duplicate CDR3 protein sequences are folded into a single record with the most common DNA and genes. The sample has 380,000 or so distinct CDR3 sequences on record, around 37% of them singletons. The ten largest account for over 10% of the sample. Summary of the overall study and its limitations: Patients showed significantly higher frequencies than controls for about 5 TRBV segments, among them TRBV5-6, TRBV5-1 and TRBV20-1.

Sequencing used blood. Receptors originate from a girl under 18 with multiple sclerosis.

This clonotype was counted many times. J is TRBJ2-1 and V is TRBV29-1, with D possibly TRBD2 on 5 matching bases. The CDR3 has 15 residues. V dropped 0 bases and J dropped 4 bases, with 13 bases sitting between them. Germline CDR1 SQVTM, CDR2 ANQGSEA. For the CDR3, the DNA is TGCAGCGTTGAAGAGTGGGCTAGCAGATACAATGAGCAGTTCTTC. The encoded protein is CSVEEWASRYNEQFF.

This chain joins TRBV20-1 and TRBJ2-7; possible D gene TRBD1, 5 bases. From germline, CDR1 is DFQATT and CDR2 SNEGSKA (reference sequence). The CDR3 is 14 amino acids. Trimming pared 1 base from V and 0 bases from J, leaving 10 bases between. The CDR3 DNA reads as TGCAGTGCTAGAGGAGCGACAGTCTCCTACGAGCAGTACTTC. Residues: CSARGATVSYEQYF.

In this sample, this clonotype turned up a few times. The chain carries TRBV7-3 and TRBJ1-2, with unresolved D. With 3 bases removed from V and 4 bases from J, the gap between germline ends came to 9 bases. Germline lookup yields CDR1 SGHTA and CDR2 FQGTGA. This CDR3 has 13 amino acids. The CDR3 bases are TGTGCCAGCAGCTTGGACGGGATCTATGGCTACACCTTC. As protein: CASSLDGIYGYTF.

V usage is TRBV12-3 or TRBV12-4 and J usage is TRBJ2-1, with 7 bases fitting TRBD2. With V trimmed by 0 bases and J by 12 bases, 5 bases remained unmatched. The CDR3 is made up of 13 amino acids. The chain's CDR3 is CASSLARGRAQFF. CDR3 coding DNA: TGTGCCAGCAGTTTAGCGCGTGGGAGGGCGCAGTTCTTC.

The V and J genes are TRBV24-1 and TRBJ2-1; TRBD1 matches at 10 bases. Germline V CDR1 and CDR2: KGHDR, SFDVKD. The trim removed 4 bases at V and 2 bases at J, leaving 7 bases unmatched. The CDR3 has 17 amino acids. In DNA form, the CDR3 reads TGTGCCACCAGTGACATCACCGGGACAGGGGCCTACAATGAGCAGTTCTTC. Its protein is CATSDITGTGAYNEQFF.

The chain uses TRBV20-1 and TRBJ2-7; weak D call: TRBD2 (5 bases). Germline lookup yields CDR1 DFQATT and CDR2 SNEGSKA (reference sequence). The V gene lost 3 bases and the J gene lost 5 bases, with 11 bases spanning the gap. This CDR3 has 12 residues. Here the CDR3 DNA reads TGCAGTGCTAGGGGTAGCGTCCACGAGCAGTACTTC. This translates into CSARGSVHEQYF.

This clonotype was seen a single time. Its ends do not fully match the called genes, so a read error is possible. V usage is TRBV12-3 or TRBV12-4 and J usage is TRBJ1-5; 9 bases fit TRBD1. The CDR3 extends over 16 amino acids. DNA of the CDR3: TGTGCCGGCAGTTATGGAGTGGGACAGGGTAATCAGCCCCAGCATTTT. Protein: CAGSYGVGQGNQPQHF.

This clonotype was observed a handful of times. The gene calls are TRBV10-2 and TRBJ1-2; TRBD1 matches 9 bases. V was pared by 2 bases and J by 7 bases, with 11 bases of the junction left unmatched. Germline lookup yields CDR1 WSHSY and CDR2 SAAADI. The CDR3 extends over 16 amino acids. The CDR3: CASSEPNTGGAFGYTF. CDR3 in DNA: TGCGCCAGCAGTGAGCCCAATACAGGGGGCGCTTTTGGCTACACCTTC.

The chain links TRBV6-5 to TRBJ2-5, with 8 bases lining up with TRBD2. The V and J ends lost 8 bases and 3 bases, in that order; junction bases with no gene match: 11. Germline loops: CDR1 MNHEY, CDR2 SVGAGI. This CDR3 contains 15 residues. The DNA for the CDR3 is TGTGCCAGCCACGGGGTGGCGGGGGGTGAAGAGACCCAGTACTTC. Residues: CASHGVAGGEETQYF.

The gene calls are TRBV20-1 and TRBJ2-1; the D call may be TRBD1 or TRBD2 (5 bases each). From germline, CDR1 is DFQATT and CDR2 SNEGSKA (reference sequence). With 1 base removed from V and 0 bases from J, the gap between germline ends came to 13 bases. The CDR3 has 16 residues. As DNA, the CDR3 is TGCAGTGCTAGAGTGGCGAGGGGCTCCTCCTACAATGAGCAGTTCTTC. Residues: CSARVARGSSYNEQFF.

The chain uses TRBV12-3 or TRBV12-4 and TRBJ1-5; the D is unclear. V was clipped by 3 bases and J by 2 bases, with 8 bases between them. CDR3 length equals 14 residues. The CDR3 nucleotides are TGTGCCAGCAGTTTTACCTCGGGCAATCAGCCCCAGCATTTT. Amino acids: CASSFTSGNQPQHF.

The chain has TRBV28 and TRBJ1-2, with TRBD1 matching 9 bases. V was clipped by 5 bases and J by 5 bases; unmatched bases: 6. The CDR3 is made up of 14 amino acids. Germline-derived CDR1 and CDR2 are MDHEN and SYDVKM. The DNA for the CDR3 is TGTGCCAGCAGTGCCTCGGGACAGGGTTATGGCTACACCTTC. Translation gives CASSASGQGYGYTF.

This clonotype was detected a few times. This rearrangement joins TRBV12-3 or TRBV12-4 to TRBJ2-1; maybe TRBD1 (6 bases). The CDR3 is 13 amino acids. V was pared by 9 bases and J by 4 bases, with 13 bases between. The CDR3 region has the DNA TGTGCCAGTTCGGTAGGGGGATACAATGAGCAGTTCTTC. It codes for CASSVGGYNEQFF.

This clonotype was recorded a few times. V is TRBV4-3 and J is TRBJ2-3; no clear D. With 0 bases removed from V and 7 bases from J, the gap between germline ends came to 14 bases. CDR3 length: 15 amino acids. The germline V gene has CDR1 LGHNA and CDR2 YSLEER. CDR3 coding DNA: TGCGCCAGCAGCCAAGATCTGATAGGGCGGTATACGCAGTATTTT. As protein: CASSQDLIGRYTQYF.

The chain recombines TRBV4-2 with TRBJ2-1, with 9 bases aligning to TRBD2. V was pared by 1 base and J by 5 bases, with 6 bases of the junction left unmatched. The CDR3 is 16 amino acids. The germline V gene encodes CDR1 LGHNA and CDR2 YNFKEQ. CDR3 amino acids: CASSQGLAGGNNEQFF. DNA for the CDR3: TGTGCCAGCAGCCAAGGTTTGGCGGGGGGGAACAATGAGCAGTTCTTC.

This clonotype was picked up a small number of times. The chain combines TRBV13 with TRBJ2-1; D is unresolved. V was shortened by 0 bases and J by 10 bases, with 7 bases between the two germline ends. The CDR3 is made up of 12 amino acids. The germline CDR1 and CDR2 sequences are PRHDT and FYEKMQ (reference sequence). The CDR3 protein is CASSLGPTEQFF. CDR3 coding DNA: TGTGCCAGCAGCTTAGGACCTACGGAGCAGTTCTTC.

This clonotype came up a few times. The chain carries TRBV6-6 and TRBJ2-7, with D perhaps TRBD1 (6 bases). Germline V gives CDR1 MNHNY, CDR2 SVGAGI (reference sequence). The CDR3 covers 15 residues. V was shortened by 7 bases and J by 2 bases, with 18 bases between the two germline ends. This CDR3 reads CASTDSGGRTYEQYF. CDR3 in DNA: TGTGCCAGCACCGACAGTGGGGGCCGGACCTACGAGCAGTACTTC.

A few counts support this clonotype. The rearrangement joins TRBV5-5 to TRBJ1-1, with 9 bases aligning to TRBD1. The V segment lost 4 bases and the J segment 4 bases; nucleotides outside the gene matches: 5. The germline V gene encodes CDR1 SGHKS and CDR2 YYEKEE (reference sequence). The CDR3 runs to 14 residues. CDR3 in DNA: TGTGCCAGCAGCGTGGGACAGGGTCCCACTGAAGCTTTCTTT. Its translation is CASSVGQGPTEAFF.

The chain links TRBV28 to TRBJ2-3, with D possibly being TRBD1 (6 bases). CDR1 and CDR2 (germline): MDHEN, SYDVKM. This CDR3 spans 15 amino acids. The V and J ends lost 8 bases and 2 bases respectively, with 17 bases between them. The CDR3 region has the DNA TGTGCCAGCGGGGTTGGACAGTCCTCCACAGATACGCAGTATTTT. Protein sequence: CASGVGQSSTDTQYF.

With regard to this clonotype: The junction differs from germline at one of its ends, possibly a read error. The CDR3 loop reads CTTSDHDWEKYYEQYF. The CDR3 nucleotides read TGTACCACCAGTGATCATGACTGGGAGAAGTACTACGAGCAGTACTTC. The V gene is TRBV24-1, the J gene TRBJ2-5, with D possibly TRBD2 on 5 matching bases. The assigned J gene may be wrong: the sequence end matches TRBJ2-7 better. The CDR3 totals 16 residues. Looked up from germline, CDR1 is KGHDR and CDR2 is SFDVKD.

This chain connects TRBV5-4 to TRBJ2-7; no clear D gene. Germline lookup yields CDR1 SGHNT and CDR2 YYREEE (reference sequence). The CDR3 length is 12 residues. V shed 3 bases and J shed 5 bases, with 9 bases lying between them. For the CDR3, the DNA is TGTGCCAGCAGCTCGGCCGTCGACGAGCAGTACTTC. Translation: CASSSAVDEQYF.

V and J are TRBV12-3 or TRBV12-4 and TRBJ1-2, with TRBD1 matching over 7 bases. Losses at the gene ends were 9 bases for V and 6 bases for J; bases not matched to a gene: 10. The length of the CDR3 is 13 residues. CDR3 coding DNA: TGTGCCAGTCGAGACAGGGCGTTAAATGGCTACACCTTC. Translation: CASRDRALNGYTF.

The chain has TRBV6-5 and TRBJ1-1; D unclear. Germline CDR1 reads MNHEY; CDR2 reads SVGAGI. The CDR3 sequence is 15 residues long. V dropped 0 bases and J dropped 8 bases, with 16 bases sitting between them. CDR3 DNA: TGTGCCAGCAGTTACTCGGACTCCGGGAGGTACGAAGCTTTCTTT. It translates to CASSYSDSGRYEAFF.